Below are 25 T cell receptor beta chains sequenced from a single sample in a study of T cell responses to AZD1222 COVID-19 vaccine. Clones were sequenced by immunoSEQ multiplex PCR, and TCRdb holds only the in-frame ones, with some missing. The profile shows some 150,000 clones, 80% to 95% of them singletons. Sample: peripheral blood, taken 28 days after the second AZD1222 dose. All receptors derive from an adult who received the AZD1222 COVID-19 vaccine.

The chain joins TRBV10-3 to TRBJ2-7; D perhaps matches TRBD1 (6 bases). The CDR3 has 11 amino acids. Germline V CDR1 and CDR2: ENHRY, SYGVKD. Trimming shortened V by 6 bases and J by 4 bases, and 7 bases separated the two germline ends. This CDR3 reads CAIRQGYEQYF. The CDR3 nucleotides are TGTGCCATCAGACAGGGTTACGAGCAGTACTTC.

The rearrangement links TRBV5-6 to TRBJ2-1; 8 positions agree with TRBD1. Germline V lookup: CDR1 SGHDT, CDR2 YYEEEE. V dropped 3 bases and J dropped 5; count of bases not matched to a gene: 4. The CDR3 has 14 amino acids. For the CDR3, the DNA is TGTGCCAGCAGCTCCTGGACAGGGAACAATGAGCAGTTCTTC. Translation gives CASSSWTGNNEQFF. Full variable domain (remainder filled in from reference TRBV5-6 and TRBJ2-1): DAGVTQSPTHLIKTRGQQVTLRCSPKSGHDTVSWYQQALGQGPQFIFQYYEEEERQRGNFPDRFSGHQFPNYSSELNVNALLLGDSALYLCASSSWTGNNEQFFGPGTRLTVL.

The chain employs TRBV5-1 and TRBJ1-4; TRBD1 agrees at 7 bases. This CDR3 is 14 amino acids long. Looked up from germline, CDR1 is SGHRS and CDR2 is YFSETQ. With V trimmed by 6 bases and J by 8 bases, 10 bases remained unmatched. The CDR3 region has the DNA TGCGCCAGCAAATCGACAGGGAGGAGGGAAAAACTGTTTTTT. It yields the protein CASKSTGRREKLFF. Using reference TRBV5-1 and TRBJ1-4 for the parts outside the CDR3, the full variable domain is KAGVTQTPRYLIKTRGQQVTLSCSPISGHRSVSWYQQTPGQGLQFLFEYFSETQRNKGNFPGRFSGRQFSNSRSEMNVSTLELGDSALYLCASKSTGRREKLFFGSGTQLSVL.

The V and J genes are TRBV5-8 and TRBJ1-2; weak D call: TRBD1 (6 bases). V lost 2 bases, J lost 4 bases, and 18 bases lay in between. CDR1 and CDR2 (germline): SGHTS, YDEGEE. CDR3 length: 16 residues. The CDR3 DNA is TGTGCCAGCAGCTTAACCTCCGGGACACCCATCTATGGCTACACCTTC. Its translation: CASSLTSGTPIYGYTF.

CDR3 nucleotide sequence: TGTGCCATCAGGCTGACAGGGGGCTTTGGAAACACCATATATTTT. Its protein is CAIRLTGGFGNTIYF. The genes are TRBV10-3 and TRBJ1-3, with 10 bases that match TRBD1. This CDR3 comprises 15 residues. Germline V gene sequence: CDR1 ENHRY, CDR2 SYGVKD. Trimming cost V 6 bases and J 3 bases; bases outside gene matches: 5.

The V and J genes are TRBV11-2 and TRBJ2-5, with D possibly being TRBD2 (5 bases). V was clipped by 5 bases and J by 1 base, with 8 bases between them. The CDR3 spans 13 residues. Per the germline V gene, CDR1 is SGHAT and CDR2 is FQNNGV. Here the CDR3 DNA reads TGTGCCAGCAGCAGGACTGGCCAAGAGACCCAGTACTTC. It is translated as CASSRTGQETQYF.

The chain employs TRBV28 and TRBJ2-1; 12 bases are shared with TRBD2. CDR3 length: 16 residues. V was clipped by 4 bases and J by 2 bases; unmatched bases: 3. From germline, CDR1 is MDHEN and CDR2 SYDVKM. CDR3 in DNA: TGTGCCAGCAGTTCAACTAGCGGGAGGCCCTACAATGAGCAGTTCTTC. Translation: CASSSTSGRPYNEQFF.

This clone appeared a single time. The J gene is TRBJ2-1, the V gene TRBV5-6, with D perhaps matching TRBD1 (5 bases). The germline CDR1 and CDR2 sequences are SGHDT and YYEEEE. The germline V and J ends were trimmed by 0 bases and 6 bases, with 16 bases remaining between them. The CDR3 has 16 amino acids. This chain's CDR3 is CASSLAADTWGNEQFF. The CDR3 DNA reads as TGTGCCAGCAGCTTGGCCGCGGACACTTGGGGCAATGAGCAGTTCTTC.

The chain combines TRBV25-1 with TRBJ2-3; D not resolved. Germline-derived CDR1 and CDR2 are MGHDK and SYGVNS. The CDR3 runs to 14 residues. V lost 2 bases to trimming and J lost 0 bases, with 6 bases between them. In DNA form, the CDR3 reads TGTGCCAGCAGTGAACAGACTAGCACAGATACGCAGTATTTT. Translated, it gives CASSEQTSTDTQYF.

This chain joins TRBV5-1 and TRBJ1-2, with a tentative D call TRBD1 (6 bases). The CDR3 has 14 residues. V lost 0 bases, J lost 2 bases, and 8 bases lay in between. Germline CDR1 reads SGHRS; CDR2 reads YFSETQ. CDR3 coding DNA: TGCGCCAGCAGCTTGGAGGGACACAACTATGGCTACACCTTC. Its protein product is CASSLEGHNYGYTF.

J is TRBJ1-5 and V is TRBV19; D call uncertain. The V end lost 3 bases, the J end lost 9 bases, and 15 bases lay between the germline ends. This CDR3 comprises 14 residues. The germline V gene has CDR1 LNHDA and CDR2 SQIVND (reference sequence). The CDR3, as DNA: TGTGCCAGTAGTATCGGGTCCTTCTCTCGGCCCCAGCATTTT. Protein: CASSIGSFSRPQHF.

The chain couples TRBV19 to TRBJ2-1, with 16 bases fitting TRBD2. CDR3 length: 18 amino acids. The trim removed 5 bases at V and 8 bases at J, leaving 12 bases unmatched. Germline CDR1 is LNHDA and CDR2 is SQIVND (reference sequence). CDR3 protein: CASSPGLAGGRGKHEQFF. CDR3 DNA: TGTGCCAGTAGTCCGGGACTAGCGGGAGGGCGGGGTAAGCATGAGCAGTTCTTC.

The chain couples TRBV2 to TRBJ1-5; D remains ambiguous. Looked up from germline, CDR1 is SNHLY and CDR2 is FYNNEI. The CDR3 totals 12 residues. Trimming took 3 bases from V and 6 from J, leaving 6 bases between them. The CDR3: CASSDSLQPQHF. DNA of the CDR3: TGTGCCAGCAGTGATTCTCTTCAGCCCCAGCATTTT. The full variable domain, with the rest looked up from reference TRBV2 and TRBJ1-5, is EPEVTQTPSHQVTQMGQEVILRCVPISNHLYFYWYRQILGQKVEFLVSFYNNEISEKSEIFDDQFSVERPDGSNFTLKIRSTKLEDSAMYFCASSDSLQPQHFGDGTRLSIL.

The chain uses TRBV2 and TRBJ2-5, with D maybe TRBD2 (5 bases). Germline CDR1 reads SNHLY; CDR2 reads FYNNEI. The V end was cut by 10 bases, the J end by 5 bases, with 14 bases between. The CDR3 totals 12 residues. This chain's CDR3 is CATGISGETQYF. For the CDR3, the DNA is TGTGCCACCGGAATCTCGGGGGAGACCCAGTACTTC. The full variable domain, with the rest looked up from reference TRBV2 and TRBJ2-5, is EPEVTQTPSHQVTQMGQEVILRCVPISNHLYFYWYRQILGQKVEFLVSFYNNEISEKSEIFDDQFSVERPDGSNFTLKIRSTKLEDSAMYFCATGISGETQYFGPGTRLLVL.

The chain has TRBV6-1 and TRBJ2-7, with 7 bases lining up with TRBD2. This CDR3 comprises 15 residues. Germline CDR1 MNHNS, CDR2 SASEGT. Trimming cost V 3 bases and J 0 bases; bases outside gene matches: 5. The CDR3 loop is CASSELGGSSYEQYF. Here the CDR3 DNA reads TGTGCCAGCAGTGAGCTCGGCGGGAGCTCCTACGAGCAGTACTTC.

The J gene is TRBJ1-5, the V gene TRBV6-5; D gene uncertain. Trimming removed 6 bases from V and 5 bases from J, with 14 bases in between. Germline CDR1 reads MNHEY; CDR2 reads SVGAGI. There are 14 residues in the CDR3. CDR3 sequence reads: CASRITGTDQPQHF. The CDR3 nucleotides read TGTGCCAGCAGGATAACCGGTACGGATCAGCCCCAGCATTTT.

The chain uses TRBV2 and TRBJ1-1; weak D call: TRBD1 (5 bases). V shed 5 bases and J shed 10 bases, with 14 bases lying between them. The CDR3 sequence is 12 residues long. Germline CDR1 SNHLY, CDR2 FYNNEI. The CDR3 coding sequence is TGTGCCAGCAGTTGGGACTTGGAAGGAGCTTTCTTT. This encodes CASSWDLEGAFF.

The chain recombines TRBV19 with TRBJ1-1; D may be TRBD1 (6 bases). CDR1 is LNHDA, CDR2 SQIVND, per germline (reference sequence). V was clipped by 0 bases and J by 7 bases, with 12 bases between them. The CDR3 has 14 amino acids. The CDR3 region is CASSIDHQGNEAFF. The DNA of the CDR3 is TGTGCCAGTAGTATAGATCATCAGGGGAATGAAGCTTTCTTT.

The chain uses TRBV5-6 and TRBJ1-1; D is undetermined. The length of the CDR3 is 14 residues. Germline values: CDR1 SGHDT, CDR2 YYEEEE. The V end was cut by 4 bases, the J end by 1 base, with 11 bases between. CDR3 nucleotides: TGTGCCAGCAGCCGCTACGGGGAGAACACTGAAGCTTTCTTT. Its protein product is CASSRYGENTEAFF.

The chain combines TRBV4-1 with TRBJ2-3; tentative D call: TRBD2 (5 bases). Germline V gene lookup returns CDR1 MGHRA and CDR2 YSYEKL. The CDR3 has 16 amino acids. The V gene lost 0 bases and the J gene lost 5 bases, with 15 bases spanning the gap. CDR3 DNA sequence: TGCGCCAGCAGCCAAGATAAGTGGGAGCCGGGAGATACGCAGTATTTT. Translation gives CASSQDKWEPGDTQYF.

This clone occurred once. The chain links TRBV6-5 to TRBJ2-1; tentatively, D is TRBD1 (6 bases). V shed 5 bases and J shed 1 base, with 9 bases lying between them. Germline CDR1 and CDR2: MNHEY and SVGAGI. This CDR3 has 14 residues. In DNA, the CDR3 is TGTGCCAGCAGTCTCAGGGGTTCCTACAATGAGCAGTTCTTC. Amino acid sequence: CASSLRGSYNEQFF.

This chain joins TRBV27 and TRBJ1-1; no definite D call. CDR3 size: 13 residues. The germline CDR1 and CDR2 sequences are MNHEY and SMNVEV (reference sequence). The V gene lost 6 bases and the J gene lost 5 bases, with 13 bases spanning the gap. CDR3 nucleotide sequence: TGTGCCAGCAGCAGTGCCGCGGGGACTGAAGCTTTCTTT. It encodes CASSSAAGTEAFF.

The V and J genes are TRBV9 and TRBJ1-6; D remains ambiguous. Trimming pared 3 bases from V and 5 bases from J, leaving 12 bases between. This CDR3 contains 15 residues. CDR1 is SGDLS, CDR2 YYNGEE, per germline. CDR3 DNA: TGTGCCAGCAGCGGCCATTACTCGGATAATTCACCCCTCCACTTT. It translates to CASSGHYSDNSPLHF. Combining the CDR3 with reference TRBV9 and TRBJ1-6 gives the whole variable domain DSGVTQTPKHLITATGQRVTLRCSPRSGDLSVYWYQQSLDQGLQFLIQYYNGEERAKGNILERFSAQQFPDLHSELNLSSLELGDSALYFCASSGHYSDNSPLHFGNGTRLTVT.

The chain is built from TRBV11-3 and TRBJ2-1, with 7 bases lining up with TRBD1. This CDR3 region has 15 residues. In germline, CDR1 is SGHNT, CDR2 YENEEA. The trim removed 5 bases at V and 6 bases at J, leaving 10 bases unmatched. The CDR3 loop reads CASSLRQGLGNEQFF. Here the CDR3 DNA reads TGTGCCAGCAGCCTAAGACAGGGTCTAGGCAATGAGCAGTTCTTC.

The rearrangement uses TRBV28 and TRBJ2-1; TRBD2 agrees at 10 bases. Losses at the gene ends were 4 bases for V and 1 base for J; bases not matched to a gene: 1. The CDR3 covers 15 residues. The V gene's germline CDR1 is MDHEN and CDR2 SYDVKM. The chain's CDR3 is CASSWTSGSYNEQFF. The CDR3 nucleotides read TGTGCCAGCAGTTGGACTAGCGGTTCCTACAATGAGCAGTTCTTC.